Reported below is one TCR beta chain. Its antigen remains unknown. The data are from a study of cytomegalovirus exposure and HLA in healthy donors. Study information: Early released data comprised about 84 million unique TCRs from HLA-typed donors. Around 76% of 300 to 450 genotyped donors fell in the Caucasian-associated ancestry cluster.

The V and J ends lost 4 bases and 15 bases respectively, with 23 bases between them. Germline lookup yields CDR1 SGHTS and CDR2 YDEGEE. The length of the CDR3 is 14 residues. Study-level results: Exclusion applied to some V segments, including TRBV6-2 and TRBV6-3, as they were indistinguishable. V- and J-gene trimming of TCR beta was linked (in a later analysis) to a missense DCLRE1C variant.

The PCR ran on 60 Vbeta and 13 Jbeta primers. This table comes from immunoSEQ multiplex PCR, and its TCRdb copy is limited to in-frame clones, with some not included. The sample records about 200,000 clones, around 75% being singletons. This clonotype was obtained from a male donor in good health and CMV-seropositive. Sequenced sample: PBMCs. The chain uses TRBV5-8 and TRBJ2-1, with unresolved D. This CDR3 is CASSPTVLSSERFF. The DNA for the CDR3 is TGTGCCAGCAGCCCTACGGTACTAAGCTCCGAGAGGTTCTTC.